The clone carrying this T cell receptor (beta chain) was seen a single time. Its specificity is not known. This entry belongs to a study of T cell repertoires in aging, cancer and after chemotherapy. Points from the study as a whole: These repertoire data do not allow conclusions about immunological memory after chemotherapy. Untreated cancer patients had significantly lower blood TCR diversity than age-matched healthy donors.

Peripheral blood genomic DNA, not sorted cells or RNA, was the template. TRB rearrangements spanning V, D and J were amplified using mixed TRB-A/B primers. TCRdb reprocessed the multiplex PCR reads via MiXCR and lists one record per CDR3 protein. Of 7,000 to 8,500 distinct CDR3 sequences listed, approximately 31% are singletons. Trimming shortened V by 6 bases and J by 4 bases, and 15 bases separated the two germline ends. This CDR3 spans 14 amino acids. The TCR was taken from a human donor with a blood cancer. Sequenced input: blood. This chain connects TRBV12-3 or TRBV12-4 to TRBJ1-2; no definite D call. DNA for the CDR3: TGTGCCAGCAGCCAAATAGACCTCGGCTATGGCTACACCTTC. Translated, it gives CASSQIDLGYGYTF.